This entry concerns a single T cell receptor (beta chain). These data originate in a study of T cells in Graves' hyperthyroidism and ophthalmopathy. RNA transcripts yielded amplified TCR beta CDR3 regions. In the first-round RT-PCR of the TCR CDR3, the HTBI primer set was used. TCRdb redid the calling of the multiplex PCR reads with MiXCR, one entry per CDR3 protein. The repertoire holds around 300,000 distinct CDR3 sequences, with approximately 14% as singletons. Trimming stripped 4 bases from V and 3 bases from J, with 15 bases between. This CDR3 has 15 residues. Germline V gene lookup returns CDR1 SGHRS and CDR2 YFSETQ.

The chain links TRBV5-1 to TRBJ2-3; possible D gene TRBD1, 6 bases. The receptor was derived from a woman in her 30s with Graves' hyperthyroidism. The specimen was blood. The CDR3 nucleotides read TGCGCCAGCAGCCCGACAGGAATGACAACAGATACGCAGTATTTT. Translated, it gives CASSPTGMTTDTQYF.